Each of the 24 T cell receptor beta chains below was sequenced from the same sample in a study of blood T cell repertoires in COVID-19. The method was immunoSEQ multiplex PCR; TCRdb's version includes in-frame clones alone and lacks a portion of them. The data show around 150,000 clones, around nine tenths seen once. The sequencing input was peripheral blood. The receptors stem from a human donor in a cohort sampled during active COVID-19.

The rearrangement uses TRBV7-8 and TRBJ2-3; the match to TRBD2 covers 7 bases. The V and J ends lost 2 bases and 3 bases, in that order; junction bases with no gene match: 2. Germline loops: CDR1 SGHVS, CDR2 FQNEAQ. This CDR3 is 14 amino acids long. The chain's CDR3 is CASSLSGGTDTQYF. CDR3 DNA sequence: TGTGCCAGCAGCTTATCGGGAGGAACAGATACGCAGTATTTT. Variable domain in full (rest from reference TRBV7-8 and TRBJ2-3): GAGVSQSPRYKVAKRGQDVALRCDPISGHVSLFWYQQALGQGPEFLTYFQNEAQLDKSGLPSDRFFAERPEGSVSTLKIQRTQQEDSAVYLCASSLSGGTDTQYFGPGTRLTVL.

The chain couples TRBV7-3 to TRBJ1-1, with 9 bases lining up with TRBD1. V lost 4 bases and J lost 3; bases outside the gene matches: 3. Germline CDR1 is SGHTA and CDR2 is FQGTGA. The CDR3 spans 14 residues. The DNA for the CDR3 is TGTGCCAGCAGCTCGGGACAGGGCCACACTGAAGCTTTCTTT. This codes for CASSSGQGHTEAFF.

Only one count was recorded for this clone. V is TRBV9 and J is TRBJ2-7; 10 bases are shared with TRBD2. Germline values: CDR1 SGDLS, CDR2 YYNGEE. Trimming at V came to 3 bases and at J to 4 bases, leaving 4 bases not matched to a gene. This CDR3 comprises 14 residues. CDR3 sequence (DNA): TGTGCCAGCAGCGAGCGGGGGGGCGGTTACGAGCAGTACTTC. Translation gives CASSERGGGYEQYF.

The chain joins TRBV1 to TRBJ1-1. TRBV1 is designated a pseudogene. CDR3 length: 15 amino acids. The CDR3 coding sequence is TGCACCAGCAGCCTTCCGGTACCCATAATACCTGAAGCTTTCTTT. Translated: CTSSLPVPIIPEAFF.

This chain connects TRBV29-1 to TRBJ2-5, with 9 bases aligning to TRBD2. CDR3 length: 14 residues. Germline V CDR1 and CDR2: SQVTM, ANQGSEA. Trimming removed 6 bases from V and 4 bases from J; junction bases left unmatched: 9. The CDR3 region is CSVLGVAGAETQYF. The CDR3 DNA reads TGCAGCGTCCTGGGGGTAGCGGGGGCAGAGACCCAGTACTTC.

The rearrangement links TRBV30 to TRBJ1-1; the match to TRBD1 covers 8 bases. Germline lookup yields CDR1 GTSNPN and CDR2 SVGIG (reference sequence). V was pared by 1 base and J by 5 bases, with 6 bases of the junction left unmatched. CDR3 length: 14 residues. CDR3 DNA sequence: TGTGCCTGGAGTGATGGACAGGGAGGGACTGAAGCTTTCTTT. This codes for CAWSDGQGGTEAFF. The full variable domain, rest sourced from reference TRBV30 and TRBJ1-1, is SQTIHQWPATLVQPVGSPLSLECTVEGTSNPNLYWYRQAAGRGLQLLFYSVGIGQISSEVPQNLSASRPQDRQFILSSKKLLLSDSGFYLCAWSDGQGGTEAFFGQGTRLTVV.

This rearrangement joins TRBV7-8 to TRBJ2-7; 9 bases map to TRBD1. The ends lost 5 bases at V and 0 bases at J; junction bases unmatched: 5. Germline CDR1 reads SGHVS; CDR2 reads FQNEAQ. The CDR3 has 15 amino acids. This CDR3 is CASSGRGQGSYEQYF. Here the CDR3 DNA reads TGTGCCAGCAGCGGTCGGGGACAGGGCTCCTACGAGCAGTACTTC.

The sample holds a few counts of this clone. This sequence joins TRBV9 and TRBJ2-7, with D possibly matching TRBD1 (5 bases). With 7 bases removed from V and 3 bases from J, the gap between germline ends came to 17 bases. Germline loops: CDR1 SGDLS, CDR2 YYNGEE. CDR3 size: 14 residues. The CDR3 DNA reads as TGTGCCAGCGGTCCAGGGTTGGGCTTCTACGAGCAGTACTTC. It translates to CASGPGLGFYEQYF.

This chain uses TRBV7-9 with TRBJ2-7, with D perhaps TRBD1 (6 bases). Per the germline V gene, CDR1 is SEHNR and CDR2 is FQNEAQ (reference sequence). The CDR3 spans 15 residues. V gave up 1 base and J gave up 2 bases, with 12 bases separating them. The CDR3 reads CASSLVAGQTYEQYF. The CDR3 DNA is TGTGCCAGCAGCTTAGTAGCTGGACAGACCTACGAGCAGTACTTC.

This clone was counted once. The chain combines TRBV19 with TRBJ1-1; D is undetermined. Trimming shortened V by 1 base and J by 8 bases, and 8 bases separated the two germline ends. CDR3 length equals 12 residues. Germline values: CDR1 LNHDA, CDR2 SQIVND (reference sequence). The CDR3 DNA sequence: TGTGCCAGTAGTATAGTCGGGAGAGAAGCTTTCTTT. This sequence encodes CASSIVGREAFF.

This chain joins TRBV29-1 and TRBJ1-1; D not certain. Germline-derived CDR1 and CDR2 are SQVTM and ANQGSEA. This CDR3 region has 11 residues. Trimming took off 6 bases at V and 5 bases at J, with 10 bases between the two ends. Written as DNA, the CDR3 is TGCAGCGTAGGTTCCGGGACTGAAGCTTTCTTT. Translation gives CSVGSGTEAFF. The full variable domain, in which reference TRBV29-1 and TRBJ1-1 provide the parts outside the CDR3, is SAVISQKPSRDICQRGTSLTIQCQVDSQVTMMFWYRQQPGQSLTLIATANQGSEATYESGFVIDKFPISRPNLTFSTLTVSNMSPEDSSIYLCSVGSGTEAFFGQGTRLTVV.

The chain is built from TRBV11-3 and TRBJ2-7; 10 bases map to TRBD1. Germline loops: CDR1 SGHNT, CDR2 YENEEA. The trim removed 1 base at V and 4 bases at J, leaving 10 bases unmatched. This CDR3 comprises 17 residues. CDR3: CASSLGERRQGAYEQYF. As DNA, the CDR3 is TGTGCCAGCAGCTTAGGGGAACGGAGACAGGGGGCTTACGAGCAGTACTTC.

The chain couples TRBV2 to TRBJ1-2, with no clear D. CDR3 size: 13 residues. V gave up 7 bases and J gave up 0 bases, with 9 bases separating them. Germline V gene data show CDR1 as SNHLY and CDR2 as FYNNEI. In DNA form, the CDR3 reads TGTGCCAGCAAGAGGGTGCCTAACTATGGCTACACCTTC. As protein: CASKRVPNYGYTF.

The chain combines TRBV9 with TRBJ2-3; maybe TRBD2 (5 bases). The germline V gene encodes CDR1 SGDLS and CDR2 YYNGEE. The CDR3 runs 14 residues. Trimming stripped 3 bases from V and 5 bases from J, with 13 bases between. For the CDR3, the DNA is TGTGCCAGCAGCGAACTAGACTGGAGAGATACGCAGTATTTT. Translation gives CASSELDWRDTQYF.

V gene TRBV7-7 combines with J gene TRBJ2-5, with D perhaps TRBD2 (5 bases). This CDR3 is 14 amino acids long. V lost 5 bases to trimming and J lost 1 base, with 11 bases between them. CDR1 is SSHAT and CDR2 is FNYEAQ in the germline V gene (reference sequence). The CDR3 loop is CASSLTGVQETQYF. DNA of the CDR3: TGTGCCAGCAGCCTCACCGGGGTCCAAGAGACCCAGTACTTC.

This sequence joins TRBV30 and TRBJ1-1; D not certain. Germline V gene lookup returns CDR1 GTSNPN and CDR2 SVGIG (reference sequence). The CDR3 is made up of 12 amino acids. V gave up 0 bases and J gave up 2 bases, with 4 bases separating them. The CDR3 loop is CAWSVTNTEAFF. The CDR3 DNA reads TGTGCCTGGAGTGTAACTAACACTGAAGCTTTCTTT.

This clone was recorded a few times. The genes are TRBV12-3 or TRBV12-4 and TRBJ1-2; D not resolved. This CDR3 spans 12 amino acids. V was clipped by 1 base and J by 7 bases, with 7 bases between them. CDR3 in amino acids: CASSLGAGGYTF. CDR3 coding DNA: TGTGCCAGCAGTTTAGGGGCGGGTGGCTACACCTTC.

The V call is TRBV19, the J call TRBJ1-1, with 8 bases lining up with TRBD1. Germline V gene lookup returns CDR1 LNHDA and CDR2 SQIVND (reference sequence). The CDR3 is made up of 14 amino acids. V shed 9 bases and J 0 bases; nucleotides not matched to a gene: 6. The CDR3 loop reads CASRTGTLNTEAFF. The CDR3 DNA follows: TGTGCCAGCCGGACAGGGACCCTGAACACTGAAGCTTTCTTT.

The CDR3, as DNA: TGTGCCAGCCACCCAATTGCGGGAGTCTACGAGCAGTACTTC. This sequence encodes CASHPIAGVYEQYF. The chain couples TRBV28 to TRBJ2-7; TRBD2 agrees at 7 bases. Germline V gene lookup returns CDR1 MDHEN and CDR2 SYDVKM. This CDR3 is built from 14 residues. V was pared by 8 bases and J by 3 bases, with 10 bases of the junction left unmatched.

V is TRBV24-1 and J is TRBJ1-1; D is undetermined. The CDR3 is 12 amino acids. Per germline, CDR1 KGHDR and CDR2 SFDVKD. V was cut by 5 bases and J by 7 bases, with 10 bases left in between. Written as DNA, the CDR3 is TGTGCCACCAGTGGCACCCTCGGTGAAGCTTTCTTT. Its translation is CATSGTLGEAFF.

V is TRBV7-9 and J is TRBJ1-4; D gene ambiguous. The length of the CDR3 is 12 residues. V lost 5 bases to trimming and J lost 5 bases, with 6 bases between them. Germline V gene sequence: CDR1 SEHNR, CDR2 FQNEAQ (reference sequence). In DNA, the CDR3 is TGTGCCAGCAGCCTAAGAAATGAAAAACTGTTTTTT. The encoded protein is CASSLRNEKLFF.

The V call is TRBV10-3, the J call TRBJ1-3; D possibly corresponds to TRBD1 (6 bases). Trimming took off 10 bases at V and 0 bases at J, with 13 bases between the two ends. Germline V lookup: CDR1 ENHRY, CDR2 SYGVKD. The CDR3 loop spans 14 amino acids. The CDR3 sequence is CATLQGHSGNTIYF. The CDR3 DNA sequence: TGTGCCACCCTACAGGGCCACTCTGGAAACACCATATATTTT.

This chain uses TRBV11-1 with TRBJ2-7; 9 bases map to TRBD1. The CDR3 spans 15 residues. Germline CDR1 and CDR2: SGHAT and FQDESV (reference sequence). Trimming removed 1 base from V and 1 base from J; junction bases left unmatched: 2. In nucleotides, the CDR3 is TGTGCCAGCAGCTTAGGACAGGGGGGATCCTACGAGCAGTACTTC. Its translation: CASSLGQGGSYEQYF. Full variable domain (remainder filled in from reference TRBV11-1 and TRBJ2-7): EAEVAQSPRYKITEKSQAVAFWCDPISGHATLYWYRQILGQGPELLVQFQDESVVDDSQLPKDRFSAERLKGVDSTLKIQPAELGDSAMYLCASSLGQGGSYEQYFGPGTRLTVT.

This rearrangement joins TRBV24-1 to TRBJ1-5; D is undetermined. Germline CDR1 KGHDR, CDR2 SFDVKD. This CDR3 contains 14 residues. Trimming took 0 bases from V and 4 from J, leaving 6 bases between them. CDR3 in DNA: TGTGCCACCAGTGATTTGGGAGTTAATCAGCCCCAGCATTTT. Translation: CATSDLGVNQPQHF.